This TCR beta chain was obtained from a study of T cell repertoires in cytomegalovirus infection. Study observations and caveats: The ex vivo response was dominated by HLA-C-restricted CMV-specific TCR beta clonotypes. Summed public TCR beta family frequency identified CMV carriers bearing the relevant HLA.

TCRdb passed the reads through MiXCR, listing each CDR3 protein once. The sample gives 740,000 or so distinct CDR3 sequences, roughly 35% of which show up once; about 2.8% is in the top ten. To note about this clonotype: Its antigen is unknown.

The specimen sequenced was PBMCs. The TCR comes from a human donor in good health (CMV status not recorded). Some clones in this sample may be carry-over from other donors' samples.

The CDR3, as DNA: TGCAGTGCCGTGGGGAATGCCCAGCATTTT. It specifies CSAVGNAQHF. The rearrangement uses TRBV20-1 and TRBJ1-5; no reliable D call. Germline-derived CDR1 and CDR2 are DFQATT and SNEGSKA (reference sequence). This CDR3 is built from 10 residues. V lost 6 bases and J lost 11, with 11 bases in between.